The next 30 T cell receptor beta chains were all read from a single sample in a study of T cells in Graves' hyperthyroidism and ophthalmopathy. Amplification of TCR beta CDR3 regions was performed using RNA transcripts as template. Initially, a first-round RT-PCR of the TCR CDR3 employed the HTBI primer set. TCRdb used MiXCR to reprocess the multiplex PCR reads, holding one entry per CDR3 protein. The table lists 300,000 to 400,000 distinct CDR3 sequences, under 25% of them singletons. The sequencing sample was made of blood. The source is a woman in her 50s with Graves' hyperthyroidism.

This clonotype was seen just once. The chain couples TRBV2 to TRBJ1-1; 8 nucleotides agree with TRBD1. The CDR3 totals 14 residues. The germline V gene encodes CDR1 SNHLY and CDR2 FYNNEI. Trimming removed 4 bases from V and 5 bases from J; junction bases left unmatched: 6. The CDR3 coding sequence is TGTGCCAGCAGTGCCCCCAGGGGGCAGACTGAAGCTTTCTTT. This gives the protein CASSAPRGQTEAFF.

This clonotype occurred a few times. This chain links TRBV25-1 with TRBJ1-3; D is possibly TRBD1 (5 bases). Trimming left V 2 bases short and J 0 bases short, with 11 bases between. Germline V gene lookup returns CDR1 MGHDK and CDR2 SYGVNS. The length of the CDR3 is 16 residues. The CDR3 loop is CASSEPGRVSGNTIYF. In DNA form, the CDR3 reads TGTGCCAGCAGTGAACCGGGCAGGGTCTCTGGAAACACCATATATTTT. The full variable domain, rest sourced from reference TRBV25-1 and TRBJ1-3, is EADIYQTPRYLVIGTGKKITLECSQTMGHDKMYWYQQDPGMELHLIHYSYGVNSTEKGDLSSESTVSRIRTEHFPLTLESARPSHTSQYLCASSEPGRVSGNTIYFGEGSWLTVV.

This clonotype was observed many times. The gene calls are TRBV20-1 and TRBJ2-5; D unresolved. Looked up from germline, CDR1 is DFQATT and CDR2 is SNEGSKA (reference sequence). The CDR3 sequence is 11 residues long. The V and J ends lost 0 bases and 8 bases respectively, with 7 bases between them. CDR3 coding DNA: TGCAGTGCTAGAGAATCGCAAACCCAGTACTTC. Protein product: CSARESQTQYF.

This clonotype has just a few counts. CDR3 loop: CASRKDSNEQFF. CDR3 bases: TGTGCCAGCCGAAAGGACAGCAATGAGCAGTTCTTC. J is TRBJ2-1 and V is TRBV6-1; maybe TRBD1 (6 bases). From germline, CDR1 is MNHNS and CDR2 SASEGT. The germline V and J ends were trimmed by 8 bases and 6 bases, with 11 bases remaining between them. This CDR3 is 12 amino acids long.

This clonotype was observed a handful of times. The chain employs TRBV10-3 and TRBJ2-7; D gene unclear. This CDR3 spans 14 amino acids. The germline CDR1 and CDR2 sequences are ENHRY and SYGVKD. Trimming stripped 3 bases from V and 1 base from J, with 10 bases between. The CDR3 protein is CAISDLGSSYEQYF. CDR3 DNA sequence: TGTGCCATCAGTGACTTGGGATCTTCCTACGAGCAGTACTTC.

This clonotype was seen ten or more times. The rearrangement links TRBV27 to TRBJ2-5; D tentatively fits TRBD1 or TRBD2 (5 bases each). V was trimmed by 5 bases and J by 5 bases, leaving 18 bases between them. Germline assignment: CDR1 MNHEY and CDR2 SMNVEV (reference sequence). This CDR3 spans 15 amino acids. The CDR3 sequence is CASSPGIPWEETQYF. The CDR3 DNA follows: TGTGCCAGCAGTCCAGGGATACCTTGGGAGGAGACCCAGTACTTC.

This clonotype was observed once. The V and J genes are TRBV6-1 and TRBJ2-1; TRBD2 matches at 12 bases. The CDR3 covers 16 residues. With V trimmed by 6 bases and J by 8 bases, 11 bases remained unmatched. The germline V gene encodes CDR1 MNHNS and CDR2 SASEGT. CDR3 bases: TGTGCCAGCAGGAGGACTTCTAGCGGGAGGGCCGATGAGCAGTTCTTC. Protein sequence: CASRRTSSGRADEQFF.

This clonotype was picked up many times. The chain couples TRBV12-3 or TRBV12-4 to TRBJ2-7; 9 bases line up with TRBD1. The CDR3 is 16 residues long. V lost 2 bases, J lost 2 bases, and 7 bases stayed unmatched. The CDR3 bases are TGTGCCAGCAGTTTAAGGGGGACAGGGAGGGCCTACGAGCAGTACTTC. As protein: CASSLRGTGRAYEQYF.

This clonotype was found many times. The V call is TRBV5-1, the J call TRBJ2-1; D is perhaps TRBD1 (6 bases). Germline CDR1 and CDR2: SGHRS and YFSETQ. The CDR3 covers 15 residues. Trimming stripped 5 bases from V and 8 bases from J, with 20 bases between. CDR3 DNA sequence: TGCGCCAGCAGGGACAGTCTCTACTTAGGGGATGAGCAGTTCTTC. Translation gives CASRDSLYLGDEQFF.

There are many counts of this clonotype. The chain joins TRBV30 to TRBJ2-2, with 7 bases identical to TRBD2. This CDR3 is built from 14 residues. Germline V gene sequence: CDR1 GTSNPN, CDR2 SVGIG (reference sequence). V lost 2 bases to trimming and J lost 4 bases; unmatched junction nucleotides: 4. CDR3 residues: CAWSSGGVTGELFF. The CDR3 DNA is TGTGCCTGGAGTTCTGGGGGGGTCACCGGGGAGCTGTTTTTT.

This clonotype was picked up many times. The CDR3 DNA reads as TGCGCCAGCAGCTTCGAACCCCGGAACACTGAAGCTTTCTTT. Its translation is CASSFEPRNTEAFF. The rearrangement links TRBV5-1 to TRBJ1-1; no clear D gene. CDR1 and CDR2 from the germline V gene are SGHRS and YFSETQ. The CDR3 consists of 14 residues. The V end lost 2 bases, the J end lost 1 base, and 9 bases lay between the germline ends. Together with reference TRBV5-1 and TRBJ1-1, the CDR3 gives the full variable domain: KAGVTQTPRYLIKTRGQQVTLSCSPISGHRSVSWYQQTPGQGLQFLFEYFSETQRNKGNFPGRFSGRQFSNSRSEMNVSTLELGDSALYLCASSFEPRNTEAFFGQGTRLTVV.

This clonotype was detected only a few times. V is TRBV7-2 and J is TRBJ2-7; D might be TRBD1 (5 bases). Germline CDR1 SGHTA, CDR2 FQGNSA. The CDR3 runs 13 residues. Trimming pared 5 bases from V and 3 bases from J, leaving 11 bases between. In nucleotides, the CDR3 is TGTGCCAGCAGCCCCCCAGGGATCTACGAGCAGTACTTC. It is translated as CASSPPGIYEQYF.

This chain links TRBV5-1 with TRBJ1-5; no reliable D call. V lost 4 bases and J lost 4, with 15 bases in between. In germline, CDR1 is SGHRS, CDR2 YFSETQ. This CDR3 is 15 amino acids long. CDR3: CASSLGGVGNQPQHF. The CDR3 DNA follows: TGCGCCAGCAGCCTTGGTGGGGTTGGAAATCAGCCCCAGCATTTT.

This clonotype has at least ten counts. The chain uses TRBV28 and TRBJ2-7; possibly TRBD1 for D (5 bases). Trimming cost V 8 bases and J 6 bases, with 17 bases left between them. In germline, CDR1 is MDHEN, CDR2 SYDVKM. The CDR3 runs to 13 residues. The CDR3 sequence is CASCTGHLGEQYF. CDR3 DNA sequence: TGTGCCAGCTGCACAGGTCACCTAGGCGAGCAGTACTTC.

The table lists this clonotype with many counts. This chain connects TRBV6-1 to TRBJ1-1; D not resolved. Trimming stripped 8 bases from V and 5 bases from J, with 9 bases between. The V gene's germline CDR1 is MNHNS and CDR2 SASEGT. This CDR3 region has 11 residues. CDR3 residues: CASGSRTEAFF. CDR3 in DNA: TGTGCCAGCGGGTCTCGGACTGAAGCTTTCTTT.

The table lists this clonotype with many counts. The chain recombines TRBV27 with TRBJ2-7; D remains ambiguous. From germline, CDR1 is MNHEY and CDR2 SMNVEV (reference sequence). V was pared by 7 bases and J by 4 bases, with 5 bases between. The CDR3 has 10 amino acids. DNA of the CDR3: TGTGCCAGCATCTCATACGAGCAGTACTTC. Protein: CASISYEQYF.

The V call is TRBV29-1, the J call TRBJ2-1; TRBD2 is a possible D gene (6 bases). Trimming pared 6 bases from V and 3 bases from J, leaving 12 bases between. Germline V gene sequence: CDR1 SQVTM, CDR2 ANQGSEA. The CDR3 has 13 residues. CDR3 nucleotides: TGCAGCGTCCCGTGGGGGGTCTACAATGAGCAGTTCTTC. This codes for CSVPWGVYNEQFF.

This chain uses TRBV29-1 with TRBJ2-1; 7 bases are a match to TRBD1. CDR1 is SQVTM and CDR2 is ANQGSEA in the germline V gene. There are 13 residues in the CDR3. Trimming at V came to 2 bases and at J to 12 bases, leaving 10 bases not matched to a gene. DNA for the CDR3: TGCAGCGTTGAATTTGACAGGGAACATGGGCAGTTCTTC. It yields the protein CSVEFDREHGQFF.

V and J are TRBV11-2 and TRBJ1-2; weak D call: TRBD1 (6 bases). CDR3 size: 13 residues. Germline loops: CDR1 SGHAT, CDR2 FQNNGV. Trimming stripped 2 bases from V and 8 bases from J, with 12 bases between. In DNA form, the CDR3 reads TGTGCCAGCAGCTTATCGCAGGGGAAGGGCTACACCTTC. It specifies CASSLSQGKGYTF.

This chain connects TRBV4-1 to TRBJ2-5; D ambiguous. The CDR3 extends over 13 amino acids. Germline V lookup: CDR1 MGHRA, CDR2 YSYEKL. V was cut by 4 bases and J by 1 base, with 7 bases left in between. CDR3 nucleotides: TGCGCCAGCAGCCGAGGTGTCCAAGAGACCCAGTACTTC. Translated: CASSRGVQETQYF.

This clonotype has a count of ten or more. This rearrangement joins TRBV9 to TRBJ2-5, with D possibly being TRBD1 or TRBD2 (6 bases each). The ends were cut back, 1 base at V and 5 bases at J, with 12 bases in the middle. CDR1 SGDLS and CDR2 YYNGEE come from the germline V gene. The CDR3 totals 14 residues. CDR3 sequence (DNA): TGTGCCAGCAGCGTAAGGGGGGCCGGGGAGACCCAGTACTTC. Translated, it gives CASSVRGAGETQYF.

This clonotype was counted a few times. This chain links TRBV6-6 with TRBJ1-6, with 10 positions matching TRBD1. V gave up 0 bases and J gave up 4 bases; unmatched junction bases: 0. CDR3 length: 16 residues. Germline assignment: CDR1 MNHNY and CDR2 SVGAGI (reference sequence). The DNA for the CDR3 is TGTGCCAGCAGTTACTCGGGACAGGGGTATAATTCACCCCTCCACTTT. This sequence encodes CASSYSGQGYNSPLHF.

This clonotype was observed a few times. The CDR3: CASSFRIIGQGNSPLHF. CDR3 DNA sequence: TGTGCCAGCAGCTTCAGGATTATCGGACAGGGGAATTCACCCCTCCACTTT. The chain has TRBV7-9 and TRBJ1-6; 9 nucleotides agree with TRBD1. Germline V lookup: CDR1 SEHNR, CDR2 FQNEAQ (reference sequence). The CDR3 is 17 residues long. J gave up 7 bases and V 3 bases, and 10 bases lay outside the gene matches.

The table lists this clonotype with a few counts. The chain uses TRBV7-6 and TRBJ1-2; 9 bases agree with TRBD1. V lost 5 bases to trimming and J lost 6 bases; unmatched junction nucleotides: 4. Germline-derived CDR1 and CDR2 are SGHVS and FNYEAQ. The CDR3 contains 13 residues. The CDR3 spells CASSRTGGNGYTF. The CDR3 bases are TGTGCCAGCAGCCGTACAGGGGGCAATGGCTACACCTTC. The variable domain in full, completed from reference TRBV7-6 and TRBJ1-2, reads GAGVSQSPRYKVTKRGQDVALRCDPISGHVSLYWYRQALGQGPEFLTYFNYEAQQDKSGLPNDRFSAERPEGSISTLTIQRTEQRDSAMYRCASSRTGGNGYTFGSGTRLTVV.

The chain uses TRBV5-1 and TRBJ1-1; 8 bases agree with TRBD1. The trim removed 4 bases at V and 6 bases at J, leaving 8 bases unmatched. The CDR3 consists of 14 residues. Germline CDR1 is SGHRS and CDR2 is YFSETQ. The CDR3 is CASSPPAGGSEAFF. In nucleotides, the CDR3 is TGCGCCAGCAGCCCCCCGGCAGGGGGCTCTGAAGCTTTCTTT. The whole variable domain, filled in from reference TRBV5-1 and TRBJ1-1, reads KAGVTQTPRYLIKTRGQQVTLSCSPISGHRSVSWYQQTPGQGLQFLFEYFSETQRNKGNFPGRFSGRQFSNSRSEMNVSTLELGDSALYLCASSPPAGGSEAFFGQGTRLTVV.

This clonotype was seen just once. Relative to the germline gene, one junction end is altered; a read error may explain this. This chain links TRBV10-1 with TRBJ2-7; D possibly matches TRBD1 or TRBD2 (5 bases each). CDR3 length: 13 residues. Per the germline V gene, CDR1 is WNHNN and CDR2 is SYGVQD (reference sequence). CDR3 sequence: CAGSPGRSYEQYF. CDR3 in DNA: TGCGCCGGCAGCCCGGGACGCTCCTACGAGCAGTACTTC.

In its sample, this clonotype was seen a few times. The chain has TRBV18 and TRBJ1-4, with TRBD1 as a possible D gene (6 bases). In germline, CDR1 is KGHSH, CDR2 LQKENI. The CDR3 contains 13 residues. V lost 6 bases and J lost 5, with 10 bases in between. As DNA, the CDR3 is TGTGCCAGCTCCACGGACAGCAATGAAAAACTGTTTTTT. It yields the protein CASSTDSNEKLFF.

The rearrangement uses TRBV29-1 and TRBJ2-5, with D uncertain. The CDR3 has 10 amino acids. The germline gives CDR1 SQVTM, CDR2 ANQGSEA. Trimming took off 3 bases at V and 7 bases at J, with 6 bases between the two ends. In DNA form, the CDR3 reads TGCAGCGTTGAGGTTGGGACCCAGTACTTC. Its protein product is CSVEVGTQYF.

This clonotype was detected many times. The chain recombines TRBV5-1 with TRBJ2-3; tentative D call: TRBD2 (6 bases). With 4 bases removed from V and 3 bases from J, the gap between germline ends came to 15 bases. The CDR3 extends over 15 amino acids. Germline-derived CDR1 and CDR2 are SGHRS and YFSETQ. As DNA, the CDR3 is TGCGCCAGCAGCCTTCGGGACGGGGGTACAGATACGCAGTATTTT. Translating it yields CASSLRDGGTDTQYF.

V and J are TRBV14 and TRBJ2-3; TRBD2 matches 14 bases. The J segment lost 2 bases and the V segment lost 0 bases, leaving 10 bases of the junction unmatched. The CDR3 has 20 residues. Germline values: CDR1 SGHDN, CDR2 FVKESK. Written as DNA, the CDR3 is TGTGCCAGCAGCCAAGATCTGACTAGCGGGGGGGCTGTACCCACAGATACGCAGTATTTT. Protein product: CASSQDLTSGGAVPTDTQYF.